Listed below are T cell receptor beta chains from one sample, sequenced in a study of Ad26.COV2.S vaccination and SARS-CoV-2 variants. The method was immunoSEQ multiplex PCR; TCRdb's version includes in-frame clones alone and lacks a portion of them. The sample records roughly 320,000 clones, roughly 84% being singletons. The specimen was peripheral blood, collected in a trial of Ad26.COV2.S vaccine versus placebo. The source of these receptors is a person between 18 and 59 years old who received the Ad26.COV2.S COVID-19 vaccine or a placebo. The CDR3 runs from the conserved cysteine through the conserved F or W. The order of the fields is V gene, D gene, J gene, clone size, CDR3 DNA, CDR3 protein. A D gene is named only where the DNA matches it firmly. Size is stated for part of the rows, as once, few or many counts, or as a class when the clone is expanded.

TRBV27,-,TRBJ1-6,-,TGTGCCAGCAAGGGAGAAGGGAATTCACCCCTCCACTTT,CASKGEGNSPLHF
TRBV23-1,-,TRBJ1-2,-,TGCGCCAGCAGTCAATGGCAGGGTGGGGGGAAAGAGTATGGCTACACCTTC,CASSQWQGGGKEYGYTF
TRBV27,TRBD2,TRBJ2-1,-,TGTGCCAGCAGTCTGAGTAGCGGGGTCACCTACAATGAGCAGTTCTTC,CASSLSSGVTYNEQFF
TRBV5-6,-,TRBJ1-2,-,TGTGCCAGCAGCTTCGAGGAATTCAATGGCTACACCTTC,CASSFEEFNGYTF
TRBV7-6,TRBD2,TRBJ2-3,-,TGTGCCAGCAGCCCGCTAGCGGGGGGTTTACGAGATACGCAGTATTTT,CASSPLAGGLRDTQYF
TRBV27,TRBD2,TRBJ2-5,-,TGTGCCACCGCTGACGGGACTAGTAAACAGACCCAGTACTTC,CATADGTSKQTQYF
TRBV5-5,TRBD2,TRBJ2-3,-,TGTGCCAGCAGCTTGCTGTCTAGCGGGGGGTACGCCACAGATACGCAGTATTTT,CASSLLSSGGYATDTQYF
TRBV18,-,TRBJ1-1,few,TGTGCCAGCTCACCACCAGGACAGTACATGAACACTGAAGCTTTCTTT,CASSPPGQYMNTEAFF
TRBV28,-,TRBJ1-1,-,TGTGCCAGCAGTCGATGGAGGGTGGGCACTGAAGCTTTCTTT,CASSRWRVGTEAFF
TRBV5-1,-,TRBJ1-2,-,TGCGCCAGCAGCTTGGGGGAGGACCTATATGGCTACACCTTC,CASSLGEDLYGYTF
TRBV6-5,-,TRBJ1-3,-,TGTGCCAGCAGTATGACTGCTCTGTCTGGAAACACCATATATTTT,CASSMTALSGNTIYF
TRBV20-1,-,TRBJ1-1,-,TGCAGTGCTAGAGATGAAGAAGCTTTCTTT,CSARDEEAFF
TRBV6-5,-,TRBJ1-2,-,TGTGCCAGCAGCCTTAACCGGGGTAGGGAGGATGGCTACACCTTC,CASSLNRGREDGYTF
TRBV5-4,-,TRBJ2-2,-,TGTGCCAGTAAACAGGAAACGAACACCGGGGAGCTGTTTTTT,CASKQETNTGELFF
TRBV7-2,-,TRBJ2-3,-,TGTGCCAGCAGCTTAGTATCTAGTTCAGATACGCAGTATTTT,CASSLVSSSDTQYF
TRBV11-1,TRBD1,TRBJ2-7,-,TGTGCCAGCAGCTCACGGACAGGGGGCGCCCGGCAGTACTTC,CASSSRTGGARQYF
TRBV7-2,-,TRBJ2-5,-,TGTGCCAGCAGCCCCCGACAGGGAGGCAGGGGGACCCAGTACTTC,CASSPRQGGRGTQYF
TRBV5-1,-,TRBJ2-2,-,TGCGCCAGCAGCTTGGGTGCCAGCGCGAACACCGGGGAGCTGTTTTTT,CASSLGASANTGELFF
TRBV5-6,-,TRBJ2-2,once,TGTGCCAGCAGCTTGGTAGGAGGGGCCTACACCGGGGAGCTGTTTTTT,CASSLVGGAYTGELFF
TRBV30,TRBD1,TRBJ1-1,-,TGTGCCTGGAAAGGACAGGGAGGGAGAGTAGCTGAAGCTTTCTTT,CAWKGQGGRVAEAFF
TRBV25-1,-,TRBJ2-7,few,TGTGCCAGCAAATCGGGGCAGGCGTCCGAGCAGTACTTC,CASKSGQASEQYF
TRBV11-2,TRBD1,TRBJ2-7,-,TGTGCCAGCAGCGGACAGGCGGGCGAGCAGTACTTC,CASSGQAGEQYF
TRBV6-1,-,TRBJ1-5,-,TGTGCCAGCAGTGAAGCTCGGGCCCGCAATCAGCCCCAGCATTTT,CASSEARARNQPQHF
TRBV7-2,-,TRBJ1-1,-,TGTGCCAGCAGCCCAGAACCACAGGGTGGGAGCACTGAAGCTTTCTTT,CASSPEPQGGSTEAFF
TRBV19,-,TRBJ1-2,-,TGTGCCACCCTTCTTACCGGGGGCTCCCACGGCTACACCTTC,CATLLTGGSHGYTF
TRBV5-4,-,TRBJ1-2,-,TGTGCCAGCAGCTTGGATGACTTCTATGGCTACACCTTC,CASSLDDFYGYTF
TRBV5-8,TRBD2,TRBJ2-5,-,TGTGCCAGCAGCCCCGGGCGGGGGATGGTTCAAGAGACCCAGTACTTC,CASSPGRGMVQETQYF
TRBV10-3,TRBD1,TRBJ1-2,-,TGTGCCATCAAGGGACAGGGTGGAGACTATGGCTACACCTTC,CAIKGQGGDYGYTF
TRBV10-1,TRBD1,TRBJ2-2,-,TGCGCCAGCAGTGAACAACAGGGGCCGAACACCGGGGAGCTGTTTTTT,CASSEQQGPNTGELFF
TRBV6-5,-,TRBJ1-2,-,TGTGCCAGCAGTTACTCCAGGGGAGCCACTTATGGCTACACCTTC,CASSYSRGATYGYTF
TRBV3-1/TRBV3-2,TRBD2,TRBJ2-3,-,TGTGCCAGCAGCCAAGCAATAGCGGGGGAGTCCACAGATACGCAGTATTTT,CASSQAIAGESTDTQYF
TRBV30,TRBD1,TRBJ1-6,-,TGTGCCTGGAAACCGGGACAGGGAAATAATTCACCCCTCCACTTT,CAWKPGQGNNSPLHF
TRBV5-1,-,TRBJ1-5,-,TGCGCCAGCAGCTTGGGGCAGGCCCAGCCCCAGCATTTT,CASSLGQAQPQHF
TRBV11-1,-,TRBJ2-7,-,TGTGCCAGCAGCTTAAGCCGTGTAGGGACCTCCTACGAGCAGTACTTC,CASSLSRVGTSYEQYF
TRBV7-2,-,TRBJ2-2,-,TGTGCCAGCCGCCGCCATGGTAGCTCGGGGGAGCTGTTTTTT,CASRRHGSSGELFF
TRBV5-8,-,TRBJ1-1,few,TGTGCCAGCAGCTTGAGGGGAGGTCGGAACACTGAAGCTTTCTTT,CASSLRGGRNTEAFF
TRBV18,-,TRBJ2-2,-,TGTGCCAGCTCACCACCGCCCGGGGAAGGGAACACCGGGGAGCTGTTTTTT,CASSPPPGEGNTGELFF
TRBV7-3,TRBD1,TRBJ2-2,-,TGTGCCAGCAGCTTGACAGGGGTCCGCACCGGGGAGCTGTTTTTT,CASSLTGVRTGELFF
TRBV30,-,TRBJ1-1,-,TGTGCCTGGAAGTTTTCTCGGACAGTTTGGGAGGTTACTGAAGCTTTCTTT,CAWKFSRTVWEVTEAFF
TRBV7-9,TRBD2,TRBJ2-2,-,TGTGCCAGCAGCTTAGGACTAGCCCCCGGGGAGCTGTTTTTT,CASSLGLAPGELFF
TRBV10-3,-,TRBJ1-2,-,TGTGCCGTCACCAAAGGGGGGAACTATGGCTACACCTTC,CAVTKGGNYGYTF
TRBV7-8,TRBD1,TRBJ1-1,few,TGTGCCAGCAGCCCCAAGGGGGCTTTGAACACTGAAGCTTTCTTT,CASSPKGALNTEAFF
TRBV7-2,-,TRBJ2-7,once,TGTGCCAGCAACACGGGCCTAAGAGCACCCTACGAGCAGTACTTC,CASNTGLRAPYEQYF
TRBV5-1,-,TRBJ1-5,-,TGCGCCAGCAGCCCCGGGGGGGGAAGCAATCAGCCCCAGCATTTT,CASSPGGGSNQPQHF
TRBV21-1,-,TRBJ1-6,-,TGTGCCAGCAGCAATCCGCGGGAGTGGAAGCCCCTCCACTTT,CASSNPREWKPLHF
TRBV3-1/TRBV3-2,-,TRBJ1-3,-,TGTGCCAGCAGCCCTACAGGGACTATTACAGGAAACACCATATATTTT,CASSPTGTITGNTIYF
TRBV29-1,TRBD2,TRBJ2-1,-,TGCAGCGTTAGGCCAAACCTTCGCTCAGGTGTAGCGGGGGGGAGGAGGTCCTACAATGAGCAGTTCTTC,CSVRPNLRSGVAGGRRSYNEQFF
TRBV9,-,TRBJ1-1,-,TGTGCCAGCAGCGTAGAGGCACAGGCTGAAGCTTTCTTT,CASSVEAQAEAFF